This TCR beta chain was sequenced for a study of Ad26.COV2.S vaccination and SARS-CoV-2 variants. Study details: Donor was one of the participants in the Ad26.COV2.S arm of the COV1001 trial. Into the muscle, Ad26.COV2.S was dosed once or twice, 56 days apart.

Findings and caveats of the study: Total T cell responses were possibly underestimated by TCR breadth and depth analyses.

Points on this clone: The target antigen is unknown.

TCRdb's table, derived via immunoSEQ multiplex PCR, lists solely in-frame clones and lacks some. This table has 410,000 or so clones, 90% appearing once. CDR1 and CDR2 from the germline V gene are LNHDA and SQIVND (reference sequence). This CDR3 has 19 residues. Germline trimming cut 6 bases from V and 0 bases from J; bases unmatched to any gene: 11. Treatment reported: roughly 20 received Ad26.COV2.S at low or high dose, single or two shots; 5 received placebo; per-sample allocation not given. Specimens were obtained on day 63 following the first vaccine or placebo injection. Expressing Wuhan-strain SARS-CoV-2 spike, an Ad26 vector served as the vaccine.

This chain links TRBV19 with TRBJ2-1; 13 bases agree with TRBD2. The receptor was derived from a person between 18 and 65 years old who received the Ad26.COV2.S COVID-19 vaccine or a placebo. Here the sequenced sample was peripheral blood, taken in a trial of Ad26.COV2.S vaccine versus placebo. The CDR3 nucleotides read TGTGCCAGTAGGGAAAGGGGACTAGCGGGGCCCAACTCCTACAATGAGCAGTTCTTC. It specifies CASRERGLAGPNSYNEQFF.